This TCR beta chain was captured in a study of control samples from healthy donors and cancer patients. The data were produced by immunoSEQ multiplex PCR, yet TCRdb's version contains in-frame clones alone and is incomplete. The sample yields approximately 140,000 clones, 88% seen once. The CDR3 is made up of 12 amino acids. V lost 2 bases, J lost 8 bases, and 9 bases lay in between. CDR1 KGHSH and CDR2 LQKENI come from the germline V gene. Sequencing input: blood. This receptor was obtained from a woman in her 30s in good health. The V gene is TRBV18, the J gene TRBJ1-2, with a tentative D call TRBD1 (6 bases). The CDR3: CASSPTGQGYTF. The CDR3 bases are TGTGCCAGCTCACCAACAGGGCAGGGCTACACCTTC.